This T cell receptor beta chain was found in a study of cytomegalovirus exposure and HLA in healthy donors. General study results and limits: Specificity of a few CMV-associated chains for CMV antigens was verified in vitro. There were some public TCRs occurring in many donors, but most TCR sequences were rare.

This CDR3 is 14 amino acids long. Concerning this clone: Its antigen is unknown.

TCRdb's copy holds only in-frame clones and misses some; the assay was immunoSEQ multiplex PCR. Altogether about 56,000 clones are present, just over 90% being singletons, with the ten largest covering more than 1.5%. Sequences were obtained from PBMCs. This clonotype originated in a woman aged 18-30 years in good health and CMV-seropositive. The V call is TRBV21-1, the J call TRBJ1-5. TRBV21-1 is termed a pseudogene. CDR3 sequence reads: CASSKANCRYPQHF. The CDR3 nucleotides are TGTGCCAGCAGCAAAGCAAACTGCCGGTATCCCCAGCATTTT.